This T cell receptor beta chain was captured in a study of blood T cell repertoires in COVID-19. Study overall: Samples came from the United States, Italy and Spain, spanning acute and convalescent COVID-19. T cells, B-cell-depleted T cells, or PBMCs provided the cDNA or gDNA that served as material.

From germline, CDR1 is SGHDT and CDR2 YYEEEE. This CDR3 is 16 amino acids long. Per the original data handling: Estimates of nucleated cell counts were drawn from the amplification of reference gene primers. Clones were sequenced by immunoSEQ multiplex PCR, and TCRdb holds only the in-frame ones, with some missing. V, J and clone size are those of that table, while D and trimming were read from the DNA. The sample contains 95,000 to 150,000 clones, over 80% of which appear only once. The table lists this clone with a few counts. Its ends do not fully match the called genes, so a read error is possible.

The sequencing sample was made of peripheral blood. The chain couples TRBV5-6 to TRBJ1-1; TRBD1 matches 8 bases. This sequence was found in a woman aged 70-85 years with acute or convalescent COVID-19. CDR3 coding DNA: TGTGCCAGCAGATTGGACAGGGACCCGAAGCTTTCTGAAGCTTTCTTT. Its translation: CASRLDRDPKLSEAFF.